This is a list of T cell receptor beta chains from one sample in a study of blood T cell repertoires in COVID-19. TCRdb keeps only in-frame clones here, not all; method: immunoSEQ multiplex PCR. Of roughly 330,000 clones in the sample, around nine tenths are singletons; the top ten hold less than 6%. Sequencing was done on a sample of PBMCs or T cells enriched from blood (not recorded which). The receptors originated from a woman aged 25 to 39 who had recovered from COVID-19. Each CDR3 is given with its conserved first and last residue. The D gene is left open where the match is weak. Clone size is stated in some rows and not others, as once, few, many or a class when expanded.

CDR3 protein: CASSSGQGPFEEKLFF
CDR3 DNA: TGCGCCAGCAGCTCGGGACAGGGTCCATTTGAGGAAAAACTGTTTTTT
clone size: few
J gene: TRBJ1-4
V gene: TRBV5-1
D gene: TRBD1

CDR3 protein: CASSLGTGLSTDTQYF
CDR3 DNA: TGCGCCAGCAGCCTAGGGACAGGTTTAAGCACAGATACGCAGTATTTT
clone size: once
J gene: TRBJ2-3
V gene: TRBV5-1
D gene: TRBD1

CDR3 protein: CASSPQQDMNTEAFF
CDR3 DNA: TGTGCCAGCTCACCCCAGCAGGACATGAACACTGAAGCTTTCTTT
clone size: -
J gene: TRBJ1-1
V gene: TRBV18
D gene: -

CDR3 protein: CASSQGLGAFNGYTF
CDR3 DNA: TGTGCCAGCAGCCAGGGGCTGGGGGCATTTAATGGCTACACCTTC
clone size: -
J gene: TRBJ1-2
V gene: TRBV5-4
D gene: -

CDR3 protein: CASSPGQGAEQYF
CDR3 DNA: TGTGCCAGCAGTCCTGGACAGGGTGCGGAGCAGTACTTC
clone size: -
J gene: TRBJ2-7
V gene: TRBV12-3/TRBV12-4
D gene: TRBD1

CDR3 protein: CASSLSGETQYF
CDR3 DNA: TGCGCCAGCAGCTTGTCAGGAGAGACCCAGTACTTC
clone size: -
J gene: TRBJ2-5
V gene: TRBV5-1
D gene: -

CDR3 protein: CASSDVFSGNTIYF
CDR3 DNA: TGTGCCAGCAGTGACGTCTTCTCTGGAAACACCATATATTTT
clone size: -
J gene: TRBJ1-3
V gene: TRBV2
D gene: -

CDR3 protein: CASSSAPGTGDAFF
CDR3 DNA: TGTGCCAGCAGCTCGGCCCCAGGGACAGGGGACGCTTTCTTT
clone size: once
J gene: TRBJ1-1
V gene: TRBV7-9
D gene: TRBD1

CDR3 protein: CASSQGQFPYGYTF
CDR3 DNA: TGTGCCAGCTCACAAGGACAGTTCCCCTATGGCTACACCTTC
clone size: once
J gene: TRBJ1-2
V gene: TRBV18
D gene: -

CDR3 protein: CASSVGWPQETQYF
CDR3 DNA: TGTGCCAGCAGCGTCGGGTGGCCACAAGAGACCCAGTACTTC
clone size: -
J gene: TRBJ2-5
V gene: TRBV11-3
D gene: -

CDR3 protein: CASSYPLGQTNTEAFF
CDR3 DNA: TGTGCCAGCAGTTACCCACTAGGACAGACGAACACTGAAGCTTTCTTT
clone size: -
J gene: TRBJ1-1
V gene: TRBV6-2/TRBV6-3
D gene: -

CDR3 protein: CASSPGQVSGNTIYF
CDR3 DNA: TGTGCCAGCTCACCCGGACAGGTCTCAGGAAACACCATATATTTT
clone size: once
J gene: TRBJ1-3
V gene: TRBV18
D gene: TRBD1

CDR3 protein: CASSQERMRAGANVLTF
CDR3 DNA: TGTGCCAGCAGCCAAGAGCGGATGAGGGCTGGGGCCAACGTCCTGACTTTC
clone size: -
J gene: TRBJ2-6
V gene: TRBV14
D gene: -

CDR3 protein: CASSIDGTGSNREQYF
CDR3 DNA: TGTGCCAGTAGTATAGATGGGACAGGAAGTAACCGCGAGCAGTACTTC
clone size: -
J gene: TRBJ2-7
V gene: TRBV19
D gene: TRBD1

CDR3 protein: CASTKKAAGYEQYF
CDR3 DNA: TGTGCCAGCACGAAGAAAGCTGCGGGCTACGAGCAGTACTTC
clone size: -
J gene: TRBJ2-7
V gene: TRBV6-5
D gene: -

CDR3 protein: CASSPGTSGGAQYF
CDR3 DNA: TGTGCCAGCAGCCCCGGGACTAGCGGGGGGGCCCAGTACTTC
clone size: -
J gene: TRBJ2-5
V gene: TRBV11-3
D gene: TRBD2

CDR3 protein: CASRSGAGDKNIQYF
CDR3 DNA: TGTGCCAGCAGATCTGGCGCGGGGGACAAAAACATTCAGTACTTC
clone size: once
J gene: TRBJ2-4
V gene: TRBV7-2
D gene: TRBD2

CDR3 protein: CASSSAGRVYTDTQYF
CDR3 DNA: TGTGCCAGCAGTAGTGCAGGGAGGGTTTACACAGATACGCAGTATTTT
clone size: medium-sized
J gene: TRBJ2-3
V gene: TRBV27
D gene: TRBD2

CDR3 protein: CASSLAGHYEQYF
CDR3 DNA: TGTGCCAGCAGCTTAGCGGGGCACTACGAGCAGTACTTC
clone size: -
J gene: TRBJ2-7
V gene: TRBV7-2
D gene: -

CDR3 protein: CASSPWDRGHEQYF
CDR3 DNA: TGTGCCAGCTCACCTTGGGACAGGGGTCACGAGCAGTACTTC
clone size: -
J gene: TRBJ2-7
V gene: TRBV18
D gene: TRBD1

CDR3 protein: CASSVAQGQETQYF
CDR3 DNA: TGTGCCAGCAGCGTAGCTCAGGGACAAGAGACCCAGTACTTC
clone size: -
J gene: TRBJ2-5
V gene: TRBV9
D gene: -

CDR3 protein: CASSPLGQTATPIAEAFF
CDR3 DNA: TGTGCCAGCTCACCCCTCGGACAGACCGCCACCCCGATCGCTGAAGCTTTCTTT
clone size: -
J gene: TRBJ1-1
V gene: TRBV18
D gene: -

CDR3 protein: CASSGLNRSDAFF
CDR3 DNA: TGTGCCAGCAGCGGACTGAACCGTTCGGATGCTTTCTTT
clone size: -
J gene: TRBJ1-1
V gene: TRBV9
D gene: -

CDR3 protein: CASSPGGAQPQHF
CDR3 DNA: TGTGCCAGCAGCCCCGGGGGGGCTCAGCCCCAGCATTTT
clone size: -
J gene: TRBJ1-5
V gene: TRBV28
D gene: -

CDR3 protein: CAISERGGYNEQFF
CDR3 DNA: TGTGCCATCAGTGAGAGGGGGGGGTACAATGAGCAGTTCTTC
clone size: once
J gene: TRBJ2-1
V gene: TRBV10-3
D gene: -

CDR3 protein: CASSSTGVGITGELFF
CDR3 DNA: TGTGCCAGCAGCTCCACCGGGGTAGGGATAACCGGGGAGCTGTTTTTT
clone size: -
J gene: TRBJ2-2
V gene: TRBV7-6
D gene: -

CDR3 protein: CASSQVVRDRGWNGYTF
CDR3 DNA: TGTGCCAGCAGCCAAGTCGTCCGGGACAGGGGTTGGAATGGCTACACCTTC
clone size: -
J gene: TRBJ1-2
V gene: TRBV3-1/TRBV3-2
D gene: TRBD1

CDR3 protein: CASSLTRGLTEAFF
CDR3 DNA: TGTGCCAGCAGTTTAACCCGGGGGTTAACTGAAGCTTTCTTT
clone size: -
J gene: TRBJ1-1
V gene: TRBV27
D gene: -

CDR3 protein: CAWSVPGTGYEQYF
CDR3 DNA: TGTGCCTGGAGTGTACCCGGGACAGGCTACGAGCAGTACTTC
clone size: -
J gene: TRBJ2-7
V gene: TRBV30
D gene: TRBD1

CDR3 protein: CASRQGDTIYF
CDR3 DNA: TGTGCCAGTCGACAGGGAGACACCATATATTTT
clone size: -
J gene: TRBJ1-3
V gene: TRBV19
D gene: TRBD1

CDR3 protein: CASSTDRAGQPQHF
CDR3 DNA: TGTGCCAGTAGTACCGACAGGGCTGGTCAGCCCCAGCATTTT
clone size: -
J gene: TRBJ1-5
V gene: TRBV19
D gene: TRBD1

CDR3 protein: CAWSGGSNQPQHF
CDR3 DNA: TGTGCCTGGAGTGGTGGCAGCAATCAGCCCCAGCATTTT
clone size: -
J gene: TRBJ1-5
V gene: TRBV30
D gene: -

CDR3 protein: CASSSVLSGNTIYF
CDR3 DNA: TGTGCCAGCAGTTCAGTCCTCTCTGGAAACACCATATATTTT
clone size: -
J gene: TRBJ1-3
V gene: TRBV7-6
D gene: -

CDR3 protein: CASRQGSLNTEAFF
CDR3 DNA: TGTGCCAGCAGACAGGGGTCTCTGAACACTGAAGCTTTCTTT
clone size: once
J gene: TRBJ1-1
V gene: TRBV2
D gene: TRBD1

CDR3 protein: CATSDRGLNYGYTF
CDR3 DNA: TGTGCCACCAGTGATCGCGGACTCAACTATGGCTACACCTTC
clone size: -
J gene: TRBJ1-2
V gene: TRBV24-1
D gene: -

CDR3 protein: CASSTAVPYNEQFF
CDR3 DNA: TGCGCCAGCAGTACCGCAGTGCCCTACAATGAGCAGTTCTTC
clone size: -
J gene: TRBJ2-1
V gene: TRBV5-1
D gene: -

CDR3 protein: CASSFGGGLSYEQYF
CDR3 DNA: TGTGCCAGCAGCTTTGGGGGGGGCCTCTCCTACGAGCAGTACTTC
clone size: -
J gene: TRBJ2-7
V gene: TRBV14
D gene: -

CDR3 protein: CASSPGQNTEAFF
CDR3 DNA: TGTGCCAGCAGTCCGGGACAGAACACTGAAGCTTTCTTT
clone size: few
J gene: TRBJ1-1
V gene: TRBV27
D gene: -

CDR3 protein: CAWGSVNTEAFF
CDR3 DNA: TGTGCCTGGGGGAGTGTGAACACTGAAGCTTTCTTT
clone size: -
J gene: TRBJ1-1
V gene: TRBV30
D gene: -

CDR3 protein: CASSPAAFTWETQYF
CDR3 DNA: TGTGCCAGCAGCCCCGCGGCCTTTACGTGGGAGACCCAGTACTTC
clone size: -
J gene: TRBJ2-5
V gene: TRBV7-2
D gene: -

CDR3 protein: CAWNPGTGQGYTF
CDR3 DNA: TGTGCCTGGAACCCGGGGACAGGGCAGGGCTACACCTTC
clone size: -
J gene: TRBJ1-2
V gene: TRBV30
D gene: TRBD1

CDR3 protein: CASSTRGYQPQHF
CDR3 DNA: TGTGCCAGCTCAACAAGGGGCTATCAGCCCCAGCATTTT
clone size: -
J gene: TRBJ1-5
V gene: TRBV6-5
D gene: -

CDR3 protein: CASTFSEGTAPGYTF
CDR3 DNA: TGTGCCAGCACCTTCTCCGAAGGGACAGCCCCCGGCTACACCTTC
clone size: few
J gene: TRBJ1-2
V gene: TRBV7-2
D gene: TRBD1

CDR3 protein: CSVIILQETQYF
CDR3 DNA: TGCAGCGTTATTATCCTCCAAGAGACCCAGTACTTC
clone size: -
J gene: TRBJ2-5
V gene: TRBV29-1
D gene: -

CDR3 protein: CASSPGPNQPQHF
CDR3 DNA: TGTGCCAGCTCACCGGGCCCCAATCAGCCCCAGCATTTT
clone size: -
J gene: TRBJ1-5
V gene: TRBV18
D gene: -

CDR3 protein: CASSTSGQGGEKLFF
CDR3 DNA: TGTGCCAGCAGTACATCGGGACAGGGTGGGGAAAAACTGTTTTTT
clone size: -
J gene: TRBJ1-4
V gene: TRBV5-6
D gene: TRBD1

CDR3 protein: CASNPGTANTGELFF
CDR3 DNA: TGTGCCAGCAACCCAGGGACAGCGAACACCGGGGAGCTGTTTTTT
clone size: -
J gene: TRBJ2-2
V gene: TRBV2
D gene: TRBD1

CDR3 protein: CASSTSRRTGRWETQYF
CDR3 DNA: TGTGCCAGTAGTACCAGCCGTCGGACAGGGCGGTGGGAGACCCAGTACTTC
clone size: -
J gene: TRBJ2-5
V gene: TRBV19
D gene: TRBD1

CDR3 protein: CASSQDTRGKSGNTIYF
CDR3 DNA: TGCGCCAGCAGCCAAGATACTCGCGGGAAGTCTGGAAACACCATATATTTT
clone size: -
J gene: TRBJ1-3
V gene: TRBV4-1
D gene: -

CDR3 protein: CASSSPTGRETQYF
CDR3 DNA: TGTGCCAGCAGCTCCCCGACAGGGCGGGAGACCCAGTACTTC
clone size: -
J gene: TRBJ2-5
V gene: TRBV7-2
D gene: TRBD1

CDR3 protein: CASRSGGGSPLHF
CDR3 DNA: TGTGCCAGCAGATCAGGGGGCGGTTCACCCCTCCACTTT
clone size: -
J gene: TRBJ1-6
V gene: TRBV7-6
D gene: TRBD1

CDR3 protein: CASSVGLAGGANTGELFF
CDR3 DNA: TGTGCCAGCAGCGTAGGACTAGCGGGGGGCGCGAACACCGGGGAGCTGTTTTTT
clone size: -
J gene: TRBJ2-2
V gene: TRBV9
D gene: TRBD2

CDR3 protein: CASSLYSGGHNEQFF
CDR3 DNA: TGTGCCAGCAGCTTATATAGCGGGGGGCACAATGAGCAGTTCTTC
clone size: once
J gene: TRBJ2-1
V gene: TRBV7-8
D gene: TRBD2